Detailed here is one T cell receptor (beta chain). This clonotype has just one count. It lacks a known antigen. Base qualities are not provided; no much larger clone lies one nucleotide away. A single read offers scant evidence. This record comes from a study of CD8 T cells in Susac syndrome (dated by TCRdb to the late 2010s). Regarding the study in general: Among the sequenced Susac syndrome patients, five or six had clinically active disease and roughly eight were in clinical remission. Susac syndrome patients were therapy-naive, on corticosteroids (some also receiving IVIg), or on IVIg alone at blood withdrawal. The study used repertoire sequencing to test whether antigen drove CD8+ T cell activation and differentiation in Susac syndrome. What the study reported, not specific to this receptor: The number of individuals in the TCR sequencing and HLA analysis was acknowledged as relatively small. The CD4+ T cell repertoire of patients with Susac syndrome showed no detectable clonal expansion.

Peripheral blood CD8+ and CD4+ T cells from healthy donors, Susac syndrome patients and multiple sclerosis patients were profiled using high-throughput TCR beta sequencing. Susac syndrome patients met recently defined diagnostic criteria for definite or probable disease. Bulk CD8+ and CD4+ T cells were purified by magnetic negative isolation, whereas CD8+ TEMRA cells were enriched by FACS. Blood was drawn into EDTA tubes, processed within 24 hours, and PBMCs were isolated by density gradient centrifugation. PBMCs intended for TCR sequencing were cryopreserved in liquid nitrogen and were subsequently thawed in a 37 degrees C water bath. Purity of sorted or isolated CD4+, CD8+ and CD8+ TEMRA cells was at least 90%. The germline V gene gives CDR1 as SGDLS and CDR2 as YYNGEE. The CDR3, cysteine through phenylalanine, is 16 amino acids long. Only the CDR3 region is kept as DNA, spanning 48 bases read in frame from base 1. V drops 0 bases and J drops 2 bases, leaving 12 bases in between.

RNA was extracted using the RNeasy kit, and about 0.5 to 1 ug of the RNA was reverse transcribed with random hexamers. TCR beta CDR3 regions were amplified with the immunoSEQ multiplex PCR assay covering 54 Vbeta and 13 Jbeta segments. Bias from PCR amplification was corrected by using a synthetic template baseline for primer optimization and for computational correction. Concerning the study's data processing: Reads were assigned to V, D and J genes according to IMGT and analyzed in immunoSEQ Analyzer, with only productive sequences retained. Clonality was calculated as one minus the Shannon entropy normalized by log2 of the number of productive unique sequences. Public and private clones were assessed among the 100 most prevalent clones of each patient and control. A clone was defined as Susac-specific if it was absent from the healthy and MS cohorts, from over a thousand published viral clones and from other ImmuneACCESS disease sequences. The public sequencing data were trimmed at Q25 with fastp and processed into clonotypes with MiXCR by TCRdb, which kept only in-frame beta chains. Under each unique CDR3 protein, matching rows form one entry showing the most common genes and DNA. The V and J calls were determined by TCRdb, not by the authors. The sample has approximately 150,000 distinct CDR3 sequences on record, around 95% of them singletons. Over 0.065% of the sample is taken by the ten largest.

The sequencing input was CD4+ T cells from PBMCs. The TCR originated in a human donor with Susac syndrome. Recombination linked TRBV9 to TRBJ1-5, with a weak D call of TRBD1 (5 bases match). The nucleotide sequence reads as follows: TGTGCCAGCAGCGTAGCTGGCAGGGACTGCAATCAGCCCCAGCATTTT. This is translated as CASSVAGRDCNQPQHF. The full variable domain, completed from the reference TRBV9 and TRBJ1-5 proteins outside the CDR3, reads DSGVTQTPKHLITATGQRVTLRCSPRSGDLSVYWYQQSLDQGLQFLIQYYNGEERAKGNILERFSAQQFPDLHSELNLSSLELGDSALYFCASSVAGRDCNQPQHFGDGTRLSIL.